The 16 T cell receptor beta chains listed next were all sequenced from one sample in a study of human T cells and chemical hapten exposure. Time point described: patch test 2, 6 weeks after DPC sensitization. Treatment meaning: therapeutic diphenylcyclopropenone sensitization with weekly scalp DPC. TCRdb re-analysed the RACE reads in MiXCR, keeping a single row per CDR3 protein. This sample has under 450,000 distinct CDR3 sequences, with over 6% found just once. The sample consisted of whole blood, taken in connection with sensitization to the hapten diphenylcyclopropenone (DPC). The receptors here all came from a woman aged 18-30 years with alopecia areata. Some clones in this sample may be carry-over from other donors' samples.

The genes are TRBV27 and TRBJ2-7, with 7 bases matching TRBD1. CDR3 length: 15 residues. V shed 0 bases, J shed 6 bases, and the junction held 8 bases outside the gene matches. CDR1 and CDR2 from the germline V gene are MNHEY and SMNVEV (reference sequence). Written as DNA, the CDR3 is TGTGCCAGCAGTTTATCCCCCTCGGCAGGGGGCGAGCAGTACTTC. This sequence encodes CASSLSPSAGGEQYF.

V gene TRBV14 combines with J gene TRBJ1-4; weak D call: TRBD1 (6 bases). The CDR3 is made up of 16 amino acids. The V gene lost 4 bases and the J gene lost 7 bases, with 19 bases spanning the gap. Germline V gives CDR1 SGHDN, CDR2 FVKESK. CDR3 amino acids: CASSLSNRAITEKLFF. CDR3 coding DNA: TGTGCCAGCAGCCTGAGCAACAGGGCGATCACTGAAAAACTGTTTTTT.

The CDR3 sequence is CASSYSDLNYNSPLHF. The CDR3 DNA is TGTGCCAGCAGTTACTCGGATCTTAACTATAATTCACCCCTCCACTTT. This chain uses TRBV6-2 or TRBV6-3 with TRBJ1-6; D is undetermined. V lost 0 bases to trimming and J lost 3 bases, with 9 bases between them. The CDR3 length is 16 residues. CDR1 is MNHEY and CDR2 is SVGEGT in the germline V gene.

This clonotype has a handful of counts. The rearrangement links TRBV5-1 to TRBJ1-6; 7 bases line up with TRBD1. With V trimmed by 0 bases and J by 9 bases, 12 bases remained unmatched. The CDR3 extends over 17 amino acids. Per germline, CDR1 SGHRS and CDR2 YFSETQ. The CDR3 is CASSLEEGASGFSPLHF. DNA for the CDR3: TGCGCCAGCAGCTTGGAAGAGGGGGCGTCTGGTTTTTCACCCCTCCACTTT.

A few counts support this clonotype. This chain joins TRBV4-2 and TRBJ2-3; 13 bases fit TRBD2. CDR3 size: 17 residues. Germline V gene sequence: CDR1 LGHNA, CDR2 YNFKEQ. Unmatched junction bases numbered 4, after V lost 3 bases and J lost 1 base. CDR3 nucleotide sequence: TGTGCCAGCAGCCAGACAGGACTAGCGGGGGGCACAGATACGCAGTATTTT. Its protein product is CASSQTGLAGGTDTQYF.

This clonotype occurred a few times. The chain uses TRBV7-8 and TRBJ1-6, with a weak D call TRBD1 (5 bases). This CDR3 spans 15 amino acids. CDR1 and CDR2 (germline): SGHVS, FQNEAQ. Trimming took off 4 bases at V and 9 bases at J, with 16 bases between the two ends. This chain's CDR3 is CASSYSGGDGSPLHF. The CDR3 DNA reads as TGTGCCAGCAGCTATAGCGGGGGGGACGGTTCACCCCTCCACTTT.

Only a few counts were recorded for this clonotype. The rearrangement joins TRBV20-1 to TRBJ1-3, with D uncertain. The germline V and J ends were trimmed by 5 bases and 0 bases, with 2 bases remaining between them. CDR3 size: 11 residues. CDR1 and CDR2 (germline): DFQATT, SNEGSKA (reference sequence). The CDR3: CSAHSGNTIYF. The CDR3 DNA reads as TGCAGTGCTCACTCTGGAAACACCATATATTTT.

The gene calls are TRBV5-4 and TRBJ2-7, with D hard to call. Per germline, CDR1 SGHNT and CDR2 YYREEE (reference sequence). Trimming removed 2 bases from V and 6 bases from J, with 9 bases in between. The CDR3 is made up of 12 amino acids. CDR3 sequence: CASSLGPGEQYF. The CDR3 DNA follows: TGTGCCAGCAGCTTAGGACCGGGCGAGCAGTACTTC.

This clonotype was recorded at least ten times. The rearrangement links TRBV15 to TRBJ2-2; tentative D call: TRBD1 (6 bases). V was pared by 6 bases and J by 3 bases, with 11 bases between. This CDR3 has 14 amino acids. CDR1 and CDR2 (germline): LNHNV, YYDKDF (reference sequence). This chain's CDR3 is CATSGKGDTGELFF. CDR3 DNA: TGTGCCACCAGTGGAAAGGGGGACACCGGGGAGCTGTTTTTT.

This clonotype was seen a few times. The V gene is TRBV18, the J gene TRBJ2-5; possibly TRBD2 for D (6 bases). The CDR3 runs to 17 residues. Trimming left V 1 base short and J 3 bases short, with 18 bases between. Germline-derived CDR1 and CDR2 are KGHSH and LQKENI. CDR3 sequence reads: CASSPLSIVTGEETQYF. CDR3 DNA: TGTGCCAGCTCACCACTTTCGATCGTAACGGGGGAAGAGACCCAGTACTTC. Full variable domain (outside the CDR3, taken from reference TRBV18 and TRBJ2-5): NAGVMQNPRHLVRRRGQEARLRCSPMKGHSHVYWYRQLPEEGLKFMVYLQKENIIDESGMPKERFSAEFPKEGPSILRIQQVVRGDSAAYFCASSPLSIVTGEETQYFGPGTRLLVL.

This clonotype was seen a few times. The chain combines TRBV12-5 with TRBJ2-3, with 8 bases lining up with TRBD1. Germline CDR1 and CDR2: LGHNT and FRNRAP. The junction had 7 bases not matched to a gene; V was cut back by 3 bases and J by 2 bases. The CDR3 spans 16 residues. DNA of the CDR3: TGTGCTAGTGGTTTCTCCGGGACAGGAGACACAGATACGCAGTATTTT. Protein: CASGFSGTGDTDTQYF.

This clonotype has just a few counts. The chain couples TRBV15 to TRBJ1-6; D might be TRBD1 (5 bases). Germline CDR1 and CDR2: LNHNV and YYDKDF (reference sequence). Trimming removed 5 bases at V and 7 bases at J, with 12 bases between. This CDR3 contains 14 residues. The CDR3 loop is CATSAKGDNSPLHF. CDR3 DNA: TGTGCCACCAGCGCCAAAGGGGACAATTCACCCCTCCACTTT.

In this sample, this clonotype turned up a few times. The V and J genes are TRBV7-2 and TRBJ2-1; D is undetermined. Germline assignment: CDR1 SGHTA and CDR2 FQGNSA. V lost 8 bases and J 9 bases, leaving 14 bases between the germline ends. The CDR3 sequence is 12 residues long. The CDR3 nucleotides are TGTGCCAGCGGAAGGGATGTAGGTGAGCAGTTCTTC. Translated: CASGRDVGEQFF.

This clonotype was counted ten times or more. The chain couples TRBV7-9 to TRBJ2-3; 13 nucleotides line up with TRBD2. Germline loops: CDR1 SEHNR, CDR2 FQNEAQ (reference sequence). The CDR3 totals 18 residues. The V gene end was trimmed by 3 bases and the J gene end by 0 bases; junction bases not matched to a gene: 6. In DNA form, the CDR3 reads TGTGCCAGCAGCTTCGGACTAGCGGGGGACCTTAGCACAGATACGCAGTATTTT. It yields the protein CASSFGLAGDLSTDTQYF.

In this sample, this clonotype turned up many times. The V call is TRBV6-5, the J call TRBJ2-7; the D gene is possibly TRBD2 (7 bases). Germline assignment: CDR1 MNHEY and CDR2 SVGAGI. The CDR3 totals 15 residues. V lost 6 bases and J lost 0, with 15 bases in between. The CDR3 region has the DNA TGTGCCAGCAGAAGAGGGGGGGCTTCCTCCTACGAGCAGTACTTC. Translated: CASRRGGASSYEQYF.

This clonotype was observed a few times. The CDR3 is CASSLAALNQPQHF. As DNA, the CDR3 is TGTGCCAGCAGCTTAGCGGCCCTAAATCAGCCCCAGCATTTT. The rearrangement links TRBV7-2 to TRBJ1-5; D ambiguous. Trimming shortened V by 0 bases and J by 4 bases, and 7 bases separated the two germline ends. Germline CDR1 is SGHTA and CDR2 is FQGNSA. The CDR3 covers 14 residues.